This TCR beta chain stems from a study of response to subunit inactivated influenza vaccine. Study findings and constraints: Each seasonal influenza vaccination recruits few new T cells, the authors suggested.

In its sample, this clonotype was seen a few times. Its antigen remains unknown. One entry per CDR3 protein results from TCRdb running MiXCR on the RT-PCR reads. The sample shows over 400,000 distinct CDR3 sequences, 13% of them seen only once. V was trimmed by 6 bases and J by 0 bases, leaving 15 bases between them. Germline CDR1 reads DFQATT; CDR2 reads SNEGSKA (reference sequence). The CDR3 spans 15 residues. The origin of this receptor is a man aged 45-60 years who received an inactivated influenza vaccine. This chain uses TRBV20-1 with TRBJ2-1; D possibly corresponds to TRBD1 (5 bases). The sequenced sample was PBMCs from blood, obtained around seven weeks after vaccination. This chain's CDR3 is CSALSQGFSYNEQFF. CDR3 sequence (DNA): TGCAGTGCCCTGTCTCAGGGCTTCTCCTACAATGAGCAGTTCTTC.